This T cell receptor beta chain was sequenced for a study of spatial heterogeneity in lung cancer. Study at large: Available PBMC from follow-up, collected a median of roughly two years after resection, underwent sequencing.

Time point: blood at routine non-recurrence follow-up after resection. Germline CDR1 SNHLY, CDR2 FYNNEI. The V end was cut by 4 bases, the J end by 1 base, with 10 bases between. The CDR3 runs to 14 residues. In its sample, this clonotype was seen many times. Every individual TCR cDNA molecule carried its own unique molecular identifier, which allowed correction of PCR and sequencing errors. TCRdb re-analysed the 5' RACE reads in MiXCR, keeping a single row per CDR3 protein. The repertoire has 42,000 or so distinct CDR3 sequences, over 9.5% of them found once; the top ten carry approximately 17%. This chain joins TRBV2 and TRBJ1-1; D is unclear. This clonotype originated in a female donor with early-stage non-small cell lung cancer. The sample here was PBMCs, taken at follow-up. In DNA form, the CDR3 reads TGTGCCAGCAGTGTCGGTTCGCGGAACACTGAAGCTTTCTTT. It encodes CASSVGSRNTEAFF.